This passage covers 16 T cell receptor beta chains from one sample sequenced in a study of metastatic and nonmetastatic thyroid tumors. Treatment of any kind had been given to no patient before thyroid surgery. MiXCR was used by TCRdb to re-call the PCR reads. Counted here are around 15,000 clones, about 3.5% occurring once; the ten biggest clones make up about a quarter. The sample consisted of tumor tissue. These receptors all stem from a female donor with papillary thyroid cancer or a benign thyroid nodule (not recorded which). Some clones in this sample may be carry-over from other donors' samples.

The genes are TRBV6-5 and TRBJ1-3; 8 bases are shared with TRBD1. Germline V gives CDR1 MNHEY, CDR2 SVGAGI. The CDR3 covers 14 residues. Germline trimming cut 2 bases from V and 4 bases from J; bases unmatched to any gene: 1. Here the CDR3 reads CASSYGQGGNTIYF. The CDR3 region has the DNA TGTGCCAGCAGTTACGGACAGGGAGGAAACACCATATATTTT.

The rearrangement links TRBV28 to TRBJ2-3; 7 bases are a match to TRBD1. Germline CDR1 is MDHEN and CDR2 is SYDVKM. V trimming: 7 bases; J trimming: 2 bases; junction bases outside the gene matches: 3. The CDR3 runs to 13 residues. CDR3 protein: CASNRGFTDTQYF. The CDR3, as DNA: TGTGCCAGCAACAGGGGATTCACAGATACGCAGTATTTT. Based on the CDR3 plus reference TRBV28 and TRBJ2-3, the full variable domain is DVKVTQSSRYLVKRTGEKVFLECVQDMDHENMFWYRQDPGLGLRLIYFSYDVKMKEKGDIPEGYSVSREKKERFSLILESASTNQTSMYLCASNRGFTDTQYFGPGTRLTVL.

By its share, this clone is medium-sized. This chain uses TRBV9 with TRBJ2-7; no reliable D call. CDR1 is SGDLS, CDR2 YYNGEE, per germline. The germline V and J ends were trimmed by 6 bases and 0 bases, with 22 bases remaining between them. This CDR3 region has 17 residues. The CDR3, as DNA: TGTGCCAGCAACCAATCCCCTACGCGGACCAACTCCTACGAGCAGTACTTC. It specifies CASNQSPTRTNSYEQYF.

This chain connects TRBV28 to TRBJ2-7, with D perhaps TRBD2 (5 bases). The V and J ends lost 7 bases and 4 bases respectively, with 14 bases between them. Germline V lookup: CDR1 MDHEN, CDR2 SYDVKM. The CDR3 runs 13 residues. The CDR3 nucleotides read TGTGCCAGCAAGTCAGGTGGAGGATACGAGCAGTACTTC. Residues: CASKSGGGYEQYF. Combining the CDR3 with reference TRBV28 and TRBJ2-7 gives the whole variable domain DVKVTQSSRYLVKRTGEKVFLECVQDMDHENMFWYRQDPGLGLRLIYFSYDVKMKEKGDIPEGYSVSREKKERFSLILESASTNQTSMYLCASKSGGGYEQYFGPGTRLTVT.

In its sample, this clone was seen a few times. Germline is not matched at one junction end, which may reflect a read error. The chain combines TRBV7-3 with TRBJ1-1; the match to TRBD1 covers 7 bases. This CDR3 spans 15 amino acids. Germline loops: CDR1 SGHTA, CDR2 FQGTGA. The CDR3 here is CACSLRGGAGTEAFF. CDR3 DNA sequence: TGTGCCTGCAGCTTACGAGGGGGCGCAGGCACTGAAGCTTTCTTT.

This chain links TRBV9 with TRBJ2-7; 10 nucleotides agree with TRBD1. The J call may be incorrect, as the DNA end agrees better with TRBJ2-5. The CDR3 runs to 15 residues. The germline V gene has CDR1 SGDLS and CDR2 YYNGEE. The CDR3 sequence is CASSVGGQGWETQYF. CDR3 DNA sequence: TGTGCCAGCAGCGTGGGGGGACAGGGGTGGGAGACCCAGTACTTC.

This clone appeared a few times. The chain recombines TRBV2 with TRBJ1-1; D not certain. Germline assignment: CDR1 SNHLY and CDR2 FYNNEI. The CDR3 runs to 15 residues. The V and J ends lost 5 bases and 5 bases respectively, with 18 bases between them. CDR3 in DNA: TGTGCCAGCAGTTGGAGCGGTGCGGGGAGTACTGAAGCTTTCTTT. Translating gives CASSWSGAGSTEAFF.

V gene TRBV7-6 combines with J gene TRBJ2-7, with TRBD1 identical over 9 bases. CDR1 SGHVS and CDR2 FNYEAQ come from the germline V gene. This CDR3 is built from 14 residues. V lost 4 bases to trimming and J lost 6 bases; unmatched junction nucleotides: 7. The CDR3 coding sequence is TGTGCCAGCAGCTGGGGGACAGGGTCTGGCGAGCAGTACTTC. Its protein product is CASSWGTGSGEQYF.

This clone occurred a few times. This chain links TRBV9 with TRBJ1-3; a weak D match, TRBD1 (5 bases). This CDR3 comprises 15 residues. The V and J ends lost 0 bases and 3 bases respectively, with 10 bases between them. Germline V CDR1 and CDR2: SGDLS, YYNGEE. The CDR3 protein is CASSVGGAYGNTIYF. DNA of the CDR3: TGTGCCAGCAGCGTAGGGGGCGCGTATGGAAACACCATATATTTT.

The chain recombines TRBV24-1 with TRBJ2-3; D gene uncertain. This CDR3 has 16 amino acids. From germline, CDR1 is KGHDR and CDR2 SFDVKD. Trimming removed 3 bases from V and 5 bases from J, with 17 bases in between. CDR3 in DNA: TGTGCCACCAGTGATCGGGCATGTCCGTTTAGAGATACGCAGTATTTT. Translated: CATSDRACPFRDTQYF.

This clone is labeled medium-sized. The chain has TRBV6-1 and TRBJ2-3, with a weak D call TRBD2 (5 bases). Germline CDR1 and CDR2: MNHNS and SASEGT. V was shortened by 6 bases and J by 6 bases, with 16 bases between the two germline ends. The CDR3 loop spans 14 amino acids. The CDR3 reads CASSRVIGGDTQYF. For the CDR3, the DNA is TGTGCCAGCAGCCGGGTCATTGGCGGGGATACGCAGTATTTT.

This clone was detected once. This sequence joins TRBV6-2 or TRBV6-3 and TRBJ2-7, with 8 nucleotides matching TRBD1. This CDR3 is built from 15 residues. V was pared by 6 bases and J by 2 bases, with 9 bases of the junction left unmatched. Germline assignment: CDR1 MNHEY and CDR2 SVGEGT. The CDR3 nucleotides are TGTGCCAGCAGCTCACGGACAGGGAAACCCTACGAGCAGTACTTC. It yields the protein CASSSRTGKPYEQYF.

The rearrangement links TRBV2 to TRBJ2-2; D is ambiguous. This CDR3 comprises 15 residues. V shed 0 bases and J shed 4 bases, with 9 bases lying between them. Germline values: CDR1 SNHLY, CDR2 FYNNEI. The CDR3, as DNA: TGTGCCAGCAGTGAAGCCGAGGCCGTCACCGGGGAGCTGTTTTTT. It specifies CASSEAEAVTGELFF. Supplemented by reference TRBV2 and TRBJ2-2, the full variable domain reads EPEVTQTPSHQVTQMGQEVILRCVPISNHLYFYWYRQILGQKVEFLVSFYNNEISEKSEIFDDQFSVERPDGSNFTLKIRSTKLEDSAMYFCASSEAEAVTGELFFGEGSRLTVL.

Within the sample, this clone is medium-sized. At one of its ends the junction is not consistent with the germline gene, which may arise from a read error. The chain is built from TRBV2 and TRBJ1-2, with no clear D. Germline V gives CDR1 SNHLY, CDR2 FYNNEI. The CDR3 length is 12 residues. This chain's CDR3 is CASSELSPTEDF. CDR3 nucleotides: TGTGCCAGCAGTGAATTGTCCCCAACCGAAGACTTC.

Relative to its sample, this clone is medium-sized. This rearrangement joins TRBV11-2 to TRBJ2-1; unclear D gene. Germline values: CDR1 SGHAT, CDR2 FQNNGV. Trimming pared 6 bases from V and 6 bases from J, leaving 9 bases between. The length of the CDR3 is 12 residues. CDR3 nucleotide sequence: TGTGCCAGCAGTCCTATCGGCAATGAGCAGTTCTTC. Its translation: CASSPIGNEQFF.

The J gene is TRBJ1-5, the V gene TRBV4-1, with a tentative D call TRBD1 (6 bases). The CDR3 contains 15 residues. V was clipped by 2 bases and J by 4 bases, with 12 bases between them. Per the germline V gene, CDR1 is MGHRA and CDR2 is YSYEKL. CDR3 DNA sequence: TGCGCCAGCAGCCAATTACAGGGACGGAATCAGCCCCAGCATTTT. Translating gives CASSQLQGRNQPQHF.